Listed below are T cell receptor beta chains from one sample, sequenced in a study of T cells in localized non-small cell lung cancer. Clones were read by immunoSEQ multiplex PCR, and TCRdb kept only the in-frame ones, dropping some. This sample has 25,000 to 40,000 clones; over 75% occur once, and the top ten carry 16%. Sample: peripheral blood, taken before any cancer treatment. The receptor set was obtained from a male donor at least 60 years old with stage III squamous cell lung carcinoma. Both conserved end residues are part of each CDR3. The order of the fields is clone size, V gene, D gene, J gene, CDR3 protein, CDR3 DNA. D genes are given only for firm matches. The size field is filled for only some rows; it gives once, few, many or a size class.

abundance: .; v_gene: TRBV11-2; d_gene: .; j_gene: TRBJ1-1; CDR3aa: CASSSGLDTEAFF; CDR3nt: TGTGCCAGCAGCTCCGGATTGGACACTGAAGCTTTCTTT
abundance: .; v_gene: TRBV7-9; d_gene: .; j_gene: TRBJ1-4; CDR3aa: CASSSREVREKLFF; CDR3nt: TGTGCCAGCAGTAGTCGTGAGGTCCGAGAAAAACTGTTTTTT
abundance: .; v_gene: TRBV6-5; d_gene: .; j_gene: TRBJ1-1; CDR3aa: CASSSQMNTEAFF; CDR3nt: TGTGCCAGCAGTTCACAGATGAACACTGAAGCTTTCTTT
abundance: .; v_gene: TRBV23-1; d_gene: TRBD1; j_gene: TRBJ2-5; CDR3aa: CASSHPRTGAGTQYF; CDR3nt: TGCGCCAGCAGTCACCCCCGGACAGGGGCAGGGACCCAGTACTTC
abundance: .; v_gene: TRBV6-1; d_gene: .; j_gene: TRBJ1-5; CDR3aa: CASSGDLSNQPQHF; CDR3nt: TGTGCCAGCAGCGGCGACCTTAGCAATCAGCCCCAGCATTTT
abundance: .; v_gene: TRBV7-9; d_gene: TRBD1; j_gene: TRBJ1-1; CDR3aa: CASSIPGQGGTEAFF; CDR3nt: TGTGCCAGCAGCATTCCGGGACAGGGAGGGACTGAAGCTTTCTTT
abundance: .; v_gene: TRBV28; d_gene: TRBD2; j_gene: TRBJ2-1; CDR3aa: CASRLADNEQFF; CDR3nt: TGTGCCAGCAGACTAGCGGACAATGAGCAGTTCTTC
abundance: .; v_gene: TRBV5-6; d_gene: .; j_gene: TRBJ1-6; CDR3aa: CASRQRQGRSPLHF; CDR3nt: TGTGCCAGCCGGCAGAGGCAGGGTCGATCACCCCTCCACTTT
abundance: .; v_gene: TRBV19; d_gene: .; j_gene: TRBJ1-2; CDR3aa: CASSIEGVNGYTF; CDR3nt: TGTGCCAGTAGTATAGAAGGGGTGAATGGCTACACCTTC
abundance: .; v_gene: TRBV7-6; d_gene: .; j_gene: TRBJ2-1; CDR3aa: CASSLEAGIGYNEQFF; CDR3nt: TGTGCCAGCAGCTTGGAGGCCGGGATCGGCTACAATGAGCAGTTCTTC
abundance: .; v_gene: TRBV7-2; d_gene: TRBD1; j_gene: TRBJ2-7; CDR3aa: CASSSRGQGEQYF; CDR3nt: TGTGCCAGCAGCTCCAGGGGGCAGGGCGAGCAGTACTTC
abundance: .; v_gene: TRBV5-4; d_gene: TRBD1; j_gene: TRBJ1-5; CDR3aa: CASSSRDSMSNQPQHF; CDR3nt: TGTGCCAGCAGCTCCCGGGACAGTATGAGCAATCAGCCCCAGCATTTT
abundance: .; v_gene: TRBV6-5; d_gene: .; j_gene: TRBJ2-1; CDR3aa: CASSPTRYNEQFF; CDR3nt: TGTGCCAGCAGCCCAACAAGATACAATGAGCAGTTCTTC
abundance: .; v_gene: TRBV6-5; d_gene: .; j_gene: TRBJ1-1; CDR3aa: CASSATGTPDTEAFF; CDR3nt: TGTGCCAGCAGTGCCACCGGGACCCCAGACACTGAAGCTTTCTTT
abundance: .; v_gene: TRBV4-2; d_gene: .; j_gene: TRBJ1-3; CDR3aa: CASSQDRGRATIYF; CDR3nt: TGTGCCAGCAGCCAAGATAGGGGCCGGGCAACCATATATTTT
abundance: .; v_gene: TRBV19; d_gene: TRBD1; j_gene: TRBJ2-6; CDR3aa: CATRDRAISGANVLTF; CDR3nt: TGTGCCACCCGTGACAGGGCAATCTCTGGGGCCAACGTCCTGACTTTC
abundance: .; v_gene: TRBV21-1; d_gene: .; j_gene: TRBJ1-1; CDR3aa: CASSKVQPDRGGTEAFF; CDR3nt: TGTGCCAGCAGCAAAGTTCAACCCGACAGAGGCGGAACTGAAGCTTTCTTT
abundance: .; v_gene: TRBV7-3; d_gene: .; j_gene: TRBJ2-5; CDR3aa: CASSFIGGAMETQYF; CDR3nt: TGTGCCAGCAGCTTCATTGGGGGGGCCATGGAGACCCAGTACTTC
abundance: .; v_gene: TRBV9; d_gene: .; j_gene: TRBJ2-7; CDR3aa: CASSVGTSLDYEQYF; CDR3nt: TGTGCCAGCAGCGTAGGGACATCATTAGACTACGAGCAGTACTTC
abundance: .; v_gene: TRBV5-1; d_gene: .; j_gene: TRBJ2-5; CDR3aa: CASSVGETQYF; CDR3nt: TGCGCCAGCAGTGTCGGAGAGACCCAGTACTTC
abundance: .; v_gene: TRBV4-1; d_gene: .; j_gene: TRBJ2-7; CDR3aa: CASSQETGPHYEQYF; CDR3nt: TGCGCCAGCAGCCAAGAAACAGGGCCCCACTACGAGCAGTACTTC
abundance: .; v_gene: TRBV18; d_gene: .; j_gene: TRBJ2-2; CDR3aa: CASSPLGGRDTGELFF; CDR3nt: TGTGCCAGCTCACCTCTTGGTGGTCGGGACACCGGGGAGCTGTTTTTT
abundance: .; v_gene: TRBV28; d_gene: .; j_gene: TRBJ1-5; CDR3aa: CASSFSAKNGYSNQPQHF; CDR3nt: TGTGCCAGCAGTTTTAGTGCGAAAAACGGGTATAGCAATCAGCCCCAGCATTTT
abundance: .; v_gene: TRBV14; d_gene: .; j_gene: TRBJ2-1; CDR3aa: CASMGAAYNEQFF; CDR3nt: TGTGCCAGCATGGGGGCGGCCTACAATGAGCAGTTCTTC
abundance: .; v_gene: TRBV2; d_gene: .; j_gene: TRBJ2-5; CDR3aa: CASSSRALQETQYF; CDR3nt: TGTGCCAGCAGTAGCAGGGCACTCCAAGAGACCCAGTACTTC
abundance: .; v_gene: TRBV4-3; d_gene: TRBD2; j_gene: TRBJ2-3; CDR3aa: CASSQEIASSGMVDTQYF; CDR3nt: TGCGCCAGCAGCCAAGAAATCGCGTCTAGCGGGATGGTGGATACGCAGTATTTT
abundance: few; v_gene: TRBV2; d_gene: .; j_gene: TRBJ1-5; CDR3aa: CASSERSNQPQHF; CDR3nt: TGTGCCAGCAGTGAAAGGTCGAATCAGCCCCAGCATTTT
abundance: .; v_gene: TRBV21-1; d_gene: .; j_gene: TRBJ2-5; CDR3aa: CATNPYQETQYF; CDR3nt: TGTGCCACTAACCCCTACCAAGAGACCCAGTACTTC
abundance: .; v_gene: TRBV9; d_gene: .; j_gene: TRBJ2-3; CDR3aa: CASSVVAGRTDTQYF; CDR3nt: TGTGCCAGCAGCGTAGTTGCGGGGCGCACAGATACGCAGTATTTT
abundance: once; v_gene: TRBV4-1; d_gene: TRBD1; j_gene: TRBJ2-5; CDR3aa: CASSQDSKVQGGLRTQYF; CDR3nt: TGCGCCAGCAGCCAAGATTCGAAGGTACAGGGGGGCCTTCGGACCCAGTACTTC
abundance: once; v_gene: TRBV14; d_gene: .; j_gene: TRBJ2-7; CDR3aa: CASSHGQVRYYEQYF; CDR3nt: TGTGCCAGCAGCCATGGTCAAGTGCGGTACTACGAGCAGTACTTC
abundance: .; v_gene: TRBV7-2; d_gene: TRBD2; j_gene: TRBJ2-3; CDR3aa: CASSSFPLAGGTDTQYF; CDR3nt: TGTGCCAGCAGTTCATTCCCACTAGCGGGGGGCACAGATACGCAGTATTTT
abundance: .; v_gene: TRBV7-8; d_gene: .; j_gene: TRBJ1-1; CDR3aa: CASSPRRQGSNTEAFF; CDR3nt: TGTGCCAGCAGTCCAAGGCGGCAGGGCTCGAACACTGAAGCTTTCTTT
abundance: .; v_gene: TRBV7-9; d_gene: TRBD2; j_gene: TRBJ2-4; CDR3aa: CASSPGGKAKNIQYF; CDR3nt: TGTGCCAGCAGCCCGGGAGGTAAAGCCAAAAACATTCAGTACTTC
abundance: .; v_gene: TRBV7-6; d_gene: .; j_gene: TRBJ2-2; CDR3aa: CASSLAIISYSGELFF; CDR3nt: TGTGCCAGCAGCTTAGCGATAATAAGTTATTCCGGGGAGCTGTTTTTT
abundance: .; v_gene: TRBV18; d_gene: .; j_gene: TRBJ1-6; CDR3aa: CASSPPQGSYNSPLHF; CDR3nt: TGTGCCAGCTCACCACCGCAGGGATCCTATAATTCACCCCTCCACTTT
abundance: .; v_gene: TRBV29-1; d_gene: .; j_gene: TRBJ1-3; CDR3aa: CSVHRGNTIYF; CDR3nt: TGCAGCGTCCACAGGGGAAACACCATATATTTT
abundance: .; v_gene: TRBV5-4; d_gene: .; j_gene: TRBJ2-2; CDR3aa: CASTDDGELFF; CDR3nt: TGTGCCAGCACCGACGACGGGGAGCTGTTTTTT
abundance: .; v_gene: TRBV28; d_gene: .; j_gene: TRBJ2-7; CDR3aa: CASSPLEIPYEQYF; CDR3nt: TGTGCCAGCAGTCCCCTCGAGATCCCCTACGAGCAGTACTTC
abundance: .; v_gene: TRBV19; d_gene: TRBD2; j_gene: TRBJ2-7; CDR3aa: CASSDGGAGHYEQYF; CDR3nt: TGTGCCAGTAGCGACGGGGGAGCGGGGCACTACGAGCAGTACTTC
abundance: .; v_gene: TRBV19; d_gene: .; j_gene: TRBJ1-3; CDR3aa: CASLEGGSGNTIYF; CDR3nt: TGTGCCAGTTTGGAGGGGGGCTCTGGAAACACCATATATTTT
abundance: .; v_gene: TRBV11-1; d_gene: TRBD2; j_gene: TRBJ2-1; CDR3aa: CASSSQAGGSYNEQFF; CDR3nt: TGTGCCAGCAGTTCACAAGCGGGGGGCTCCTACAATGAGCAGTTCTTC
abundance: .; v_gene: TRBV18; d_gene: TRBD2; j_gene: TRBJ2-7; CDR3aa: CASSGLAGGHNEQYF; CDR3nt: TGTGCCAGCTCCGGACTAGCGGGAGGGCACAACGAGCAGTACTTC
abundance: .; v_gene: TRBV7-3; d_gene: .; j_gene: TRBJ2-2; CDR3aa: CASSLSGELFF; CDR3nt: TGTGCCAGCAGCCTCTCCGGGGAGCTGTTTTTT
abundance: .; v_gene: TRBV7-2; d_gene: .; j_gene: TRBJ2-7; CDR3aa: CASSWYNEQYF; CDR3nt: TGTGCCAGCAGCTGGTACAACGAGCAGTACTTC
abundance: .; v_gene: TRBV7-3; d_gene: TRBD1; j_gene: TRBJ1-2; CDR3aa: CASSLSVGGPGYTF; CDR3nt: TGTGCCAGCAGCTTATCGGTAGGGGGCCCTGGCTACACCTTC
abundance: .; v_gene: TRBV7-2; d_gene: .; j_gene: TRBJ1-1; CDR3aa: CASSPQGAGTEAFF; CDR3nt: TGCGCCAGCAGCCCCCAGGGAGCCGGCACTGAAGCTTTCTTT
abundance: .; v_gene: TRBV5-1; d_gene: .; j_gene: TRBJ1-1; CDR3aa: CASSPDGAGSNTEAFF; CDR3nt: TGCGCCAGCAGCCCAGATGGGGCGGGATCGAACACTGAAGCTTTCTTT
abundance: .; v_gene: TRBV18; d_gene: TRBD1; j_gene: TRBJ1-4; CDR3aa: CASSPNRDSWNEKLFF; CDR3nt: TGTGCCAGCTCACCAAACCGGGACAGCTGGAATGAAAAACTGTTTTTT
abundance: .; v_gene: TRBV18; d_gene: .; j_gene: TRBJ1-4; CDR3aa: CASSPPQGPMGKLFF; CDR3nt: TGTGCCAGCTCACCACCACAGGGACCAATGGGGAAACTGTTTTTT
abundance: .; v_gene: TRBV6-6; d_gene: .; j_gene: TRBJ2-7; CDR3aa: CASGSGRKNRGDEQYF; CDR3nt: TGTGCCAGCGGGTCGGGCAGGAAAAACCGAGGTGACGAGCAGTACTTC
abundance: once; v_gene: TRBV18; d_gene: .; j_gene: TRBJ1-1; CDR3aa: CASSPLGGEGTEAFF; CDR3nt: TGTGCCAGCTCACCCCTGGGGGGGGAAGGTACTGAAGCTTTCTTT
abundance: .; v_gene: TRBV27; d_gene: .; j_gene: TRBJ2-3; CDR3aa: CASSLSRLSTDTQYF; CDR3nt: TGTGCCAGCAGTTTATCGAGGCTTTCCACAGATACGCAGTATTTT
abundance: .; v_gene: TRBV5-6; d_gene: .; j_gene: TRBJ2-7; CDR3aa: CASSLDYYEQYF; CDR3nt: TGTGCCAGCAGCTTGGACTACTACGAGCAGTACTTC